These 8 T cell receptor beta chains originate from one sample sequenced in a study of blood T cell repertoires in COVID-19. Data came from immunoSEQ multiplex PCR; TCRdb stores just in-frame clones and leaves some out. The data show 300,000 to 500,000 clones, over 75% seen once. The sequenced material came from PBMCs or T cells enriched from blood (not recorded which). The source of these receptors is a woman aged 25 to 39 with acute COVID-19.

The chain carries TRBV18 and TRBJ2-2, with TRBD2 identical over 13 bases. Per the germline V gene, CDR1 is KGHSH and CDR2 is LQKENI. The CDR3 runs to 18 residues. The ends lost 6 bases at V and 0 bases at J; junction bases unmatched: 7. CDR3 protein: CASSPGTSGVANTGELFF. As DNA, the CDR3 is TGTGCCAGCTCCCCCGGGACTAGCGGGGTCGCGAACACCGGGGAGCTGTTTTTT.

V gene TRBV5-1 combines with J gene TRBJ1-1; 10 bases agree with TRBD1. CDR3 length: 12 residues. Trimming took 5 bases from V and 11 from J; bases not matched to a gene: 6. Germline V gene data show CDR1 as SGHRS and CDR2 as YFSETQ. In nucleotides, the CDR3 is TGCGCCAGCAGGTCCGGGACAGGGGATGCTTTCTTT. It specifies CASRSGTGDAFF.

J is TRBJ2-7 and V is TRBV23-1; 7 nucleotides agree with TRBD1. TRBV23-1 is noted as an ORF with a role that remains uncertain. V lost 7 bases, J lost 5 bases, and 8 bases stayed unmatched. This CDR3 contains 13 residues. Here the CDR3 DNA reads TGCGCCAGCACGGGACAGATTCCCCACGAGCAGTACTTC. The encoded protein is CASTGQIPHEQYF.

This chain connects TRBV3-1 (or the pseudogene TRBV3-2) to TRBJ1-6; D call uncertain. CDR3 length equals 15 residues. V lost 7 bases and J lost 9, with 19 bases in between. From germline, CDR1 is LGHDT and CDR2 YNNKEL (reference sequence). The CDR3, as DNA: TGTGCCAGCAACCGAAGGGAGGTTGACGGTTCACCCCTCCACTTT. This gives the protein CASNRREVDGSPLHF.

The rearrangement links TRBV6-1 to TRBJ2-3, with D possibly TRBD1 on 6 matching bases. Per the germline V gene, CDR1 is MNHNS and CDR2 is SASEGT. V was cut by 3 bases and J by 4 bases, with 8 bases left in between. The CDR3 is 13 amino acids. The CDR3 nucleotides read TGTGCCAGCAGTGAGCCAGGGGCAGATACGCAGTATTTT. Translated: CASSEPGADTQYF.

J is TRBJ2-5 and V is TRBV19, with TRBD1 identical over 7 bases. In germline, CDR1 is LNHDA, CDR2 SQIVND (reference sequence). This CDR3 contains 16 residues. V gave up 3 bases and J gave up 1 base; unmatched junction bases: 8. The CDR3 DNA sequence: TGTGCCAGTAGTATCAGGGGGTCCCCGACCCAAGAGACCCAGTACTTC. This translates into CASSIRGSPTQETQYF.

The rearrangement uses TRBV12-3 or TRBV12-4 and TRBJ2-3; a possible D gene is TRBD2 (6 bases). This CDR3 spans 13 amino acids. Trimming shortened V by 8 bases and J by 0 bases, and 9 bases separated the two germline ends. The CDR3 sequence: CASGGLSTDTQYF. The CDR3 DNA reads as TGTGCCAGCGGAGGGCTAAGCACAGATACGCAGTATTTT.

CDR3 in DNA: TGTGCCAGCAGCCAAGATAAGGGGCGGGGGGTATACGATGAGCAGTTCTTC. Its translation is CASSQDKGRGVYDEQFF. This sequence joins TRBV3-1 (or the pseudogene TRBV3-2) and TRBJ2-1, with 8 bases fitting TRBD2. V was pared by 0 bases and J by 8 bases, with 12 bases of the junction left unmatched. Germline lookup yields CDR1 LGHDT and CDR2 YNNKEL (reference sequence). The CDR3 spans 17 residues.